This T cell receptor beta chain was identified during a study of shared clonotypes between healthy human individuals (dated by TCRdb to about 2020). About the study as a whole: A few men and two women, aged 18 to 49 years, made up the cohort. For each donor, three plates each were used for CD4 naive and CD4 memory, two plates were used for CD8 naive, and one plate was used for CD8 memory. To estimate repertoire size and how much clonotypes are shared between individuals, the study performed deep sequencing of blood TCR repertoires from roughly five healthy adults. Different laboratories and diverse techniques were used to prepare libraries and sequence TCR repertoires, to increase sequencing depth and limit assay-specific biases. Each donor's leukapheresis produced roughly between about 0.8 and 8.9 billion PBMCs.

The donors were healthy, HIV-negative adults with no recently reported acute infections or vaccinations. Every donor was a Caucasian adult living in Nashville, Tennessee, USA. CD4+ T cells were enriched by magnetic negative selection, after which naive cells were positively selected on CD45RA and the negative fraction was taken as the memory subset. Blood was obtained by leukapheresis, after which PBMCs were separated by Ficoll-Histopaque density gradient centrifugation and cryopreserved in liquid nitrogen vapor phase. Analytical flow cytometry was used to check the purity and quantity of every magnetically sorted T cell population. From each sorted fraction, genomic DNA was isolated and quantified by UV absorbance on a Nanodrop 2000c. TCR CDR3 regions were amplified from genomic DNA by multiplex PCR using the deep immunoSEQ assay. For each cell subset, the extracted genomic DNA was distributed evenly across all wells of several immunoSEQ 96-well plates, and each plate served as one replicate. For sorted subsets, each replicate PCR was loaded with approximately 200 ng genomic DNA, equivalent to 30,000 to 35,000 T cell genomes. Purified libraries were measured with a Qubit 3.0 fluorometer, size-checked on a Bioanalyzer 2100, and measured again with the KAPA Library Quantification kit. Every immunoSEQ 96-well plate was sequenced on a separate single-read 150-cycle Illumina NextSeq 550 flow cell. In the original analysis: Because the immunoSEQ output included only junctional sequences and no quality scores, the filtering could not be the same as the filtering used for full-length reads. To assign V/J genes and CDR3, sequences were annotated against IMGT germline references using PyIR, a Python wrapper for IgBLAST v1.9. Reads were filtered out if the reads had weak V/J assignments (E-value above 1e-6), no CDR3, stop codons, out-of-frame junctions, or ambiguous translated residues. V3J clonotypes were defined as sequences sharing the same inferred V gene, J gene, and CDR3 amino acid sequence. The percentage overlap between two repertoires was calculated by dividing the number of shared unique clonotypes by the size of the smaller repertoire. RTK rarefaction, the Chao1 estimator, and Recon v2.1 estimates of unobserved clonotypes were used to assess repertoire richness. Generation probabilities for all TCRbeta clonotypes obtained by the gDNA method from several donors were computed using OLGA. This immuneACCESS table, as held by TCRdb, lists in-frame sequences with V and J called but not all clones. Of the missing ones, under half trace to an unresolved V gene in checked studies; the others have no known cause. V, J and clone size are those of that table, while D and trimming were read from the DNA. Counted in this sample were approximately 2,000,000 clones; 80% to 95% of them appeared once. Jointly, the top ten make up 0.3% to 0.45% of the sample.

Including cysteine and phenylalanine, the CDR3 has 14 amino acids. Left in the record is the CDR3 DNA by itself, 42 bases read in frame from the first base. The junction shows trimming of 0 bases on V and 4 bases on J, and the gene matches do not reach 0 bases of it. In the germline V gene, CDR1 corresponds to SGHRS and CDR2 to YFSETQ. Overall study results and their limits: When several donors were compared, the shared fraction of clonotypes was about 5% for naive CD4, 3.5% to 4% for naive CD8, more than 2% for memory CD4, and around 0.4% for memory CD8. Higher generation probabilities were observed for clonotypes shared by all four sorted-subset donors than for non-shared clonotypes. Pairwise subsampling led to the expectation that sequencing depth would affect the degree of clonotype sharing among donors. Incomplete sequencing was indicated by rarefaction of sorted-subset datasets, despite the large sequencing depth. Sampling was limited to blood, and TCR repertoires in tissue likely differ from TCR repertoires in blood. Because the study included a small number of donors, the genetic and exposure-history diversity represented was limited. Naive subsets generally had larger estimated clonotype richness than memory subsets.

This clone was detected only a few times. Which antigen it targets is not known. No much larger clone exists at a distance of one base, and base qualities are not known. Other DNA sequences in this sample translate to the same CDR3. Sequenced input: naive CD4+ T cells from PBMCs. Reading the label with the study, this specimen's cell subset or site is: CD45RA+ positively selected. The source of this sequence is a man in his late teens or twenties in good health. Some clones in this sample may be carry-over from other donors' samples. The rearrangement joined TRBV5-1 to TRBJ1-1; 10 bases in the middle match TRBD1. The CDR3 is CASSLGTGGTEAFF. At the DNA level, the sequence is TGCGCCAGCAGCTTGGGGACAGGGGGCACTGAAGCTTTCTTT.